Reported below is one T cell receptor (beta chain). Looked up from germline, CDR1 is SEHNR and CDR2 is FQNEAQ (reference sequence). This CDR3 contains 15 residues. V gave up 3 bases and J gave up 3 bases, with 14 bases separating them. The data are from a study of blood T cell repertoires in COVID-19. Study as a whole: COVID-19 samples, acute and convalescent, were from the United States, Italy and Spain. T cells, B-cell-depleted T cells, or PBMCs supplied cDNA or gDNA.

Authors' methods: Scientists estimated how many nucleated cells there were by amplifying reference gene primers. Clones were sequenced by immunoSEQ multiplex PCR, and TCRdb holds only the in-frame ones, with some missing. V and J calls and clone size are those listed in that table; D and trimming were worked out from the DNA. The sample has tens of thousands of clones; about 90% are singletons. This clonotype was sampled from a human donor in a cohort sampled during active COVID-19. The chain links TRBV7-9 to TRBJ2-5; possible D gene TRBD1, 5 bases. Sequencing was done on a sample of peripheral blood. In DNA, the CDR3 is TGTGCCAGCAGCTTCCCAGGGTATTCGGAAGAGACCCAGTACTTC. Its protein product is CASSFPGYSEETQYF.